A selection of T cell receptor beta chains follows, all from one sample in a study of chronic HIV infection and antiretroviral therapy. Via MiXCR, TCRdb re-called the 5' RACE reads, giving one row per CDR3 protein. The sample includes 30,000 to 45,000 distinct CDR3 sequences, roughly 7.6% seen only once; the top ten take 2.9%. Sequenced: peripheral blood. All receptors derive from an adult who had HIV and had not received antiretroviral therapy, or was an uninfected healthy control (not recorded which). Both conserved end residues are part of each CDR3. Each record gives: V gene, J gene, CDR3 protein.

V gene: TRBV28
J gene: TRBJ2-7
CDR3 protein: CASSWPTYEQYF

V gene: TRBV28
J gene: TRBJ1-5
CDR3 protein: CASKFPGQVKPQHF

V gene: TRBV29-1
J gene: TRBJ2-3
CDR3 protein: CSVDNTDTQYF

V gene: TRBV30
J gene: TRBJ1-4
CDR3 protein: CAWEQTTNEKLFF

V gene: TRBV29-1
J gene: TRBJ2-1
CDR3 protein: CSVPQGGTSSTEQFF

V gene: TRBV3-1
J gene: TRBJ2-2
CDR3 protein: CASTPGPSNTGELFF

V gene: TRBV5-1
J gene: TRBJ2-3
CDR3 protein: CASSLEDSPDTQYF

V gene: TRBV7-8
J gene: TRBJ2-7
CDR3 protein: CASSPHPLASSGNEQYF

V gene: TRBV7-2
J gene: TRBJ2-7
CDR3 protein: CASSLVGTSQYEQYF

V gene: TRBV9
J gene: TRBJ2-7
CDR3 protein: CASSVDGRSPEQYF

V gene: TRBV12-5
J gene: TRBJ2-5
CDR3 protein: CASGTTSKETQYF